This T cell receptor (beta chain) emerged from a study of response to subunit inactivated influenza vaccine. A remark on this clonotype: The antigen remains undetermined.

This CDR3 region has 15 residues. With 3 bases removed from V and 2 bases from J, the gap between germline ends came to 15 bases. Looked up from germline, CDR1 is SGHDT and CDR2 is YYEEEE. Study-wide points: Authors suggested seasonal influenza vaccinations each recruit few new T cells.

TCRdb re-called the RT-PCR reads through MiXCR, storing one row per CDR3 protein. The sample shows approximately 530,000 distinct CDR3 sequences, 7.5% to 8.5% of them seen only once. The chain couples TRBV5-6 to TRBJ2-7; D is perhaps TRBD1 (6 bases). This TCR was sampled from a man aged 50-75 years who received an inactivated influenza vaccine. This specimen was PBMCs from blood, taken around 25 months after vaccination. The CDR3 reads CASSSLTGVTYEQYF. The CDR3 coding sequence is TGTGCCAGCAGCTCACTGACAGGCGTAACCTACGAGCAGTACTTC.